The 8 T cell receptor beta chains in this list originate from one sample, sequenced in a study of T cell responses to AZD1222 COVID-19 vaccine. Assay used: immunoSEQ multiplex PCR; TCRdb lists only in-frame clones, some missing. The sample gives under 85,000 clones, approximately 85% of which show up once; about 4.8% is in the top ten. The sequencing used peripheral blood, collected on day 0 of MenACWY control vaccination. The source is an adult in good health.

The chain employs TRBV2 and TRBJ2-2; TRBD1 aligns across 8 bases. The ends lost 5 bases at V and 2 bases at J; junction bases unmatched: 7. The length of the CDR3 is 16 residues. The germline V gene has CDR1 SNHLY and CDR2 FYNNEI. CDR3 sequence reads: CASSHDRGLNTGELFF. CDR3 DNA sequence: TGTGCCAGCAGTCATGACAGGGGATTAAACACCGGGGAGCTGTTTTTT. The entire variable domain, with the rest obtained from reference TRBV2 and TRBJ2-2, is as follows: EPEVTQTPSHQVTQMGQEVILRCVPISNHLYFYWYRQILGQKVEFLVSFYNNEISEKSEIFDDQFSVERPDGSNFTLKIRSTKLEDSAMYFCASSHDRGLNTGELFFGEGSRLTVL.

V usage is TRBV5-1 and J usage is TRBJ1-1; D gene uncertain. V dropped 2 bases and J dropped 3 bases, with 14 bases sitting between them. The CDR3 runs to 15 residues. CDR1 SGHRS and CDR2 YFSETQ come from the germline V gene. CDR3 in DNA: TGCGCCAGCAGCTTAGTCGCCGGCGGGGACACTGAAGCTTTCTTT. It specifies CASSLVAGGDTEAFF.

The rearrangement uses TRBV7-2 and TRBJ2-3; TRBD2 matches at 8 bases. The CDR3 length is 17 residues. V dropped 5 bases and J dropped 0; count of bases not matched to a gene: 10. Germline-derived CDR1 and CDR2 are SGHTA and FQGNSA. CDR3 bases: TGTGCCAGCAGCCCTTACCTTAGCGGGACGAGCACAGATACGCAGTATTTT. It specifies CASSPYLSGTSTDTQYF.

The rearrangement uses TRBV7-2 and TRBJ2-2, with unresolved D. CDR1 and CDR2 (germline): SGHTA, FQGNSA. This CDR3 spans 17 amino acids. Trimming left V 0 bases short and J 0 bases short, with 11 bases between. The CDR3 loop reads CASSLAPPGANTGELFF. CDR3 DNA sequence: TGTGCCAGCAGCTTAGCCCCCCCGGGTGCGAACACCGGGGAGCTGTTTTTT.

The chain carries TRBV7-2 and TRBJ1-1; D perhaps matches TRBD1 (5 bases). This CDR3 is 14 amino acids long. Germline assignment: CDR1 SGHTA and CDR2 FQGNSA. Deletions cut 2 bases from V and 0 bases from J, with 7 bases between. CDR3 amino acids: CASSLTRVNTEAFF. CDR3 coding DNA: TGTGCCAGCAGCTTAACCAGGGTGAACACTGAAGCTTTCTTT.

This chain uses TRBV3-1 (or the pseudogene TRBV3-2) with TRBJ2-1, with TRBD2 matching 9 bases. The CDR3 consists of 14 residues. Germline CDR1 LGHDT, CDR2 YNNKEL (reference sequence). Unmatched junction bases numbered 4, after V lost 4 bases and J lost 6 bases. The CDR3 DNA reads as TGTGCCAGCAGCCGCGGGGGGGCCGTCAATGAGCAGTTCTTC. This codes for CASSRGGAVNEQFF.

This clone occurred once. The V gene is TRBV9, the J gene TRBJ2-1; 9 nucleotides line up with TRBD1. The CDR3 sequence is 16 residues long. V was pared by 0 bases and J by 1 base, with 2 bases of the junction left unmatched. The germline gives CDR1 SGDLS, CDR2 YYNGEE. The DNA of the CDR3 is TGTGCCAGCAGCGTAGCGGGGACAGGGTCCTACAATGAGCAGTTCTTC. Protein sequence: CASSVAGTGSYNEQFF.

The chain recombines TRBV24-1 with TRBJ1-2; TRBD1 matches 8 bases. The CDR3 contains 15 residues. Germline V gene sequence: CDR1 KGHDR, CDR2 SFDVKD. V was clipped by 5 bases and J by 4 bases; unmatched bases: 8. The CDR3 loop reads CATSARTGSAYGYTF. In DNA, the CDR3 is TGTGCCACCAGTGCAAGGACAGGGTCCGCCTATGGCTACACCTTC.